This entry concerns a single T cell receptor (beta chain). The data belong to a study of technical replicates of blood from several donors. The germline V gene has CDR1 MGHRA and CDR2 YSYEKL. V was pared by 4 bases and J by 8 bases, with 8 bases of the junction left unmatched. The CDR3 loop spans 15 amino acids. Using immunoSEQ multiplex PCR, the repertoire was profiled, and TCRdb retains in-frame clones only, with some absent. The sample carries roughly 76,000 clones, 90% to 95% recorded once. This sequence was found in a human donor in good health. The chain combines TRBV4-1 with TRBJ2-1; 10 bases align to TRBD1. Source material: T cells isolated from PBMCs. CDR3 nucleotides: TGCGCCAGCAGCCTCCGGGACAGGGGTAAAGATGAGCAGTTCTTC. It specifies CASSLRDRGKDEQFF.